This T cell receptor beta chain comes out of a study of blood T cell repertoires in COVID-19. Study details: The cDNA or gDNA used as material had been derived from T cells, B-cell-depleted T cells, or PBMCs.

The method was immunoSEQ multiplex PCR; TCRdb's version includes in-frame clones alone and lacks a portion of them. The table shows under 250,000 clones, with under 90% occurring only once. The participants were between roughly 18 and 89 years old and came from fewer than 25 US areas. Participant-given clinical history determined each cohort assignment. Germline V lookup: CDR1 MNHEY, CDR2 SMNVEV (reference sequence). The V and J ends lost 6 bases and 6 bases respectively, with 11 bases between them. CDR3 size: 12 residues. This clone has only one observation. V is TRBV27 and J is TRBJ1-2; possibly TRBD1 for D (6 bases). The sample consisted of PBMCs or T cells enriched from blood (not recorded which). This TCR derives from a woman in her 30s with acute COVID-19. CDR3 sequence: CASRDHRDGYTF. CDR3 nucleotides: TGTGCCAGCAGGGACCACAGGGATGGCTACACCTTC.